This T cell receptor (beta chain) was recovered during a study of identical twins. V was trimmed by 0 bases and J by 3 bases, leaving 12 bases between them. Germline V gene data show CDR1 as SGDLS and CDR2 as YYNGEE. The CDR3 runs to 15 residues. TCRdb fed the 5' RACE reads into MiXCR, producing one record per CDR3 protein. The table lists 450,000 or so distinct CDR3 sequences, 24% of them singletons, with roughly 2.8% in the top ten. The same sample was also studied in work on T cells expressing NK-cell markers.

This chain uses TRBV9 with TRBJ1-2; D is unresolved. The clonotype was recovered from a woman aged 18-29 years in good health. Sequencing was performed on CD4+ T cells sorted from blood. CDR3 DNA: TGTGCCAGCAGCGTAGGGCAGGCGGTGGACTATGGCTACACCTTC. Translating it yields CASSVGQAVDYGYTF.